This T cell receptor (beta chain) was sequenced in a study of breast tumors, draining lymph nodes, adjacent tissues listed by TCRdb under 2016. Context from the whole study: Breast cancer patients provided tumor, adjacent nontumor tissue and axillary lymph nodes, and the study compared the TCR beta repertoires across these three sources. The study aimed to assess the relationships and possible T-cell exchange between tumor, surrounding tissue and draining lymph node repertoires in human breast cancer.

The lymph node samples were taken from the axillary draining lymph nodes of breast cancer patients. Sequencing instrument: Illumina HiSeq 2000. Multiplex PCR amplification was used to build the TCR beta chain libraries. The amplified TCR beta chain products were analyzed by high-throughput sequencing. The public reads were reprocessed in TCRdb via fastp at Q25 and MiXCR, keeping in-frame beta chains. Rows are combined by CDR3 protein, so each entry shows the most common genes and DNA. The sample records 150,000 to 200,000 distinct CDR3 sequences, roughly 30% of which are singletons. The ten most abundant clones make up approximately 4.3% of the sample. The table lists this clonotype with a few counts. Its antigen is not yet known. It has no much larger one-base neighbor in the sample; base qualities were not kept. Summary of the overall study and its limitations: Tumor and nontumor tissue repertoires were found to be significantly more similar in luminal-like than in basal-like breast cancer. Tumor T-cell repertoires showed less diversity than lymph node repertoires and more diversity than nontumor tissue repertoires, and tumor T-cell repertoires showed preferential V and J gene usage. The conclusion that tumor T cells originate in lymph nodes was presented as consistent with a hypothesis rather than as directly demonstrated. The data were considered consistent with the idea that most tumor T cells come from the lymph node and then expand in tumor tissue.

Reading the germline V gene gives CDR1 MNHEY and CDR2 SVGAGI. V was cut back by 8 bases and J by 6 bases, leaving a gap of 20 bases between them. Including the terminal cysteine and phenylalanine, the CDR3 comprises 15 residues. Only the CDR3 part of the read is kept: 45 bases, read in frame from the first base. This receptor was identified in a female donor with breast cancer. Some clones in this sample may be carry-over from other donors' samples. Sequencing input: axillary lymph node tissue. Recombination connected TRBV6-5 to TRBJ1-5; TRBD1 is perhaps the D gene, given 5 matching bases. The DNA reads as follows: TGTGCCAGCGTTCACGGGAGAGGGGTTTTTCAGCCCCAGCATTTT. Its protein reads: CASVHGRGVFQPQHF.